The 10 T cell receptor beta chains listed next were all sequenced from one sample in a study of blood T cell repertoires in COVID-19. Some clones are missing from TCRdb's copy, which holds only in-frame ones; the method was immunoSEQ multiplex PCR. Of 180,000 or so clones in the sample, 80% to 90% were seen once. The sequencing sample was made of peripheral blood. These receptors came from an older woman with COVID-19, enrolled during active disease.

The J gene is TRBJ1-5, the V gene TRBV4-1; D ambiguous. V gave up 0 bases and J gave up 4 bases, with 16 bases separating them. The CDR3 has 17 residues. Germline-derived CDR1 and CDR2 are MGHRA and YSYEKL. The CDR3 DNA is TGCGCCAGCAGCCAAGATTCCTGGACGGGGAAAAATCAGCCCCAGCATTTT. This translates into CASSQDSWTGKNQPQHF.

CDR3 DNA: TGTGCCAGCAGGGGGGCCAGAACTAACTATGGCTACACCTTC. Protein product: CASRGARTNYGYTF. This chain connects TRBV2 to TRBJ1-2, with D possibly TRBD1 on 6 matching bases. Trimming removed 6 bases from V and 0 bases from J, with 11 bases in between. Germline CDR1 reads SNHLY; CDR2 reads FYNNEI. This CDR3 is built from 14 residues.

The chain links TRBV10-3 to TRBJ2-1; TRBD2 agrees at 11 bases. With 7 bases clipped from V and 8 bases from J, the junction kept 7 bases outside the gene matches. CDR3 length: 14 residues. The germline V gene encodes CDR1 ENHRY and CDR2 SYGVKD. The CDR3 loop reads CAITPGTSGDEQFF. CDR3 sequence (DNA): TGTGCCATCACCCCCGGGACTAGCGGCGATGAGCAGTTCTTC.

This sequence joins TRBV21-1 and TRBJ2-1; whether TRBD2, the table's D call, matches the DNA was not checked. TRBV21-1 is tagged as a pseudogene. This CDR3 has 17 amino acids. CDR3 region: CASNLPGLEVGYNEQFF. The DNA for the CDR3 is TGTGCCAGCAACCTACCGGGACTAGAGGTTGGCTACAATGAGCAGTTCTTC.

V and J are TRBV4-2 and TRBJ1-1; possible D gene TRBD1, 5 bases. With 1 base removed from V and 7 bases from J, the gap between germline ends came to 13 bases. Germline loops: CDR1 LGHNA, CDR2 YNFKEQ. This CDR3 has 14 residues. CDR3 nucleotide sequence: TGTGCCAGCAGCCAAGGCGCAGGGCAGGATGAAGCTTTCTTT. Protein: CASSQGAGQDEAFF.

This chain uses TRBV30 with TRBJ1-5; no clear D. CDR3 length: 13 residues. With 2 bases removed from V and 6 bases from J, the gap between germline ends came to 11 bases. The germline gives CDR1 GTSNPN, CDR2 SVGIG (reference sequence). CDR3 bases: TGTGCCTGGAGTCTACGGGTGGGTCAGCCCCAGCATTTT. As protein: CAWSLRVGQPQHF.

The chain links TRBV19 to TRBJ2-7, with D tentatively TRBD1 (5 bases). This CDR3 contains 13 residues. V lost 5 bases and J lost 1, with 9 bases in between. Germline lookup yields CDR1 LNHDA and CDR2 SQIVND (reference sequence). CDR3 amino acids: CASSQGRSYEQYF. The CDR3 DNA sequence: TGTGCCAGTAGTCAGGGTCGGTCCTACGAGCAGTACTTC.

The chain recombines TRBV5-1 with TRBJ1-5; 7 bases agree with TRBD1. The length of the CDR3 is 14 residues. The germline CDR1 and CDR2 sequences are SGHRS and YFSETQ. V shed 4 bases, J shed 6 bases, and the junction held 7 bases outside the gene matches. CDR3: CASSIGGVGQPQHF. DNA of the CDR3: TGCGCCAGCAGCATAGGGGGCGTAGGTCAGCCCCAGCATTTT.

The V gene is TRBV4-2, the J gene TRBJ2-4; TRBD1 might be the D (6 bases). The CDR3 consists of 13 residues. The germline gives CDR1 LGHNA, CDR2 YNFKEQ. Trimming pared 1 base from V and 8 bases from J, leaving 9 bases between. The CDR3 loop is CASSQAGDDIQYF. CDR3 bases: TGTGCCAGCAGCCAAGCAGGGGATGACATTCAGTACTTC.

V usage is TRBV5-1 and J usage is TRBJ2-7; 11 nucleotides line up with TRBD2. The CDR3 covers 17 residues. Germline loops: CDR1 SGHRS, CDR2 YFSETQ. With 4 bases clipped from V and 0 bases from J, the junction kept 9 bases outside the gene matches. The CDR3 protein is CASSAGTSGQYSYEQYF. CDR3 nucleotide sequence: TGCGCCAGCAGCGCCGGGACTAGCGGACAATACTCCTACGAGCAGTACTTC. Full variable domain (outside the CDR3, taken from reference TRBV5-1 and TRBJ2-7): KAGVTQTPRYLIKTRGQQVTLSCSPISGHRSVSWYQQTPGQGLQFLFEYFSETQRNKGNFPGRFSGRQFSNSRSEMNVSTLELGDSALYLCASSAGTSGQYSYEQYFGPGTRLTVT.